One sample yielded the 3 T cell receptor beta chains listed below, sequenced in a study of Graves' ophthalmopathy and Graves' hyperthyroidism (dated by TCRdb to the late 2010s). Sequencing was carried out with an Illumina HiSeq 2000. TCR beta CDR3 regions were amplified from RNA transcripts for repertoire sequencing. The first round was an RT-PCR using HTBI primers with the Qiagen OneStep RT-PCR kit, and this first round was followed by a second-round multiplex PCR, then size selection and purification. In TCRdb, the public reads were trimmed at Q25 with fastp and aligned with MiXCR, with productive beta chains retained. Entries are consolidated by CDR3 protein sequence, retaining the most common genes and DNA. The sample table shows about 640,000 distinct CDR3 sequences, and about 40% are seen once. 3% to 3.5% of the sample is taken by the ten largest. Sequencing used peripheral blood. The receptors derive from an adult man with Graves' ophthalmopathy.

In this sample, this clonotype turned up a few times. The chain joins TRBV5-4 to TRBJ2-2; D is uncertain. V was shortened by 1 base and J by 5 bases, with 9 bases between the two germline ends. This CDR3 region has 14 residues. CDR1 and CDR2 (germline): SGHNT, YYREEE (reference sequence). The CDR3 nucleotides are TGTGCCAGCAGCTTGAGCCTTAGGACCGGGGAGCTGTTTTTT. Translating gives CASSLSLRTGELFF.

This chain uses TRBV5-6 with TRBJ2-7; D is ambiguous. The CDR3 totals 12 residues. The germline V gene encodes CDR1 SGHDT and CDR2 YYEEEE. Trimming left V 2 bases short and J 5 bases short, with 8 bases between. The CDR3 region has the DNA TGTGCCAGCAGCTTCCTAGAAAACGAGCAGTACTTC. This sequence encodes CASSFLENEQYF.

The chain couples TRBV2 to TRBJ1-1; 11 positions agree with TRBD1. Germline assignment: CDR1 SNHLY and CDR2 FYNNEI. The CDR3 is 16 residues long. The J segment lost 3 bases and the V segment lost 8 bases, leaving 11 bases of the junction unmatched. The CDR3 DNA reads TGTGCCAGCTCACCGTCGGACAGGGGGCAGTACACTGAAGCTTTCTTT. Translating it yields CASSPSDRGQYTEAFF.